This T cell receptor beta chain was recovered during a study of control samples from healthy donors and cancer patients. CDR1 MGHRA and CDR2 YSYEKL come from the germline V gene. V was cut by 0 bases and J by 7 bases, with 15 bases left in between. The CDR3 has 15 residues. Measured with immunoSEQ multiplex PCR; TCRdb has only the in-frame clones, and not every one. This sample carries about 74,000 clones, roughly 90% of them seen once, and the ten largest clones take 5.7%. This chain uses TRBV4-1 with TRBJ1-2; D uncertain. The sequenced material came from blood. The TCR sequence derives from a woman aged 50 to 60 in good health. DNA of the CDR3: TGCGCCAGCAGCCAAGAATACCGAGGCGCCGGTGGCTACACCTTC. It specifies CASSQEYRGAGGYTF.